This is a list of T cell receptor beta chains from one sample in a study of response to subunit inactivated influenza vaccine. One entry per CDR3 protein, called by TCRdb with MiXCR from the RT-PCR reads. This sample has hundreds of thousands of distinct CDR3 sequences, with 15% to 19% found just once. Material: PBMCs from blood, obtained 11 to 12 days after vaccination. Receptors originate from a man aged 50 to 59 who received an inactivated influenza vaccine. Each CDR3 is given with its conserved first and last residue. D genes are given only for firm matches. Only part of the rows carry a size: once, few, many, or a class if the clone is expanded.

D | size | J | V | DNA | CDR3
TRBD1 | - | TRBJ1-1 | TRBV5-1 | TGCGCCAGCAGCTTGGTAGGGACAGCGGCCGACACTGAAGCTTTCTTT | CASSLVGTAADTEAFF
TRBD2 | - | TRBJ2-1 | TRBV7-3 | TGCGCGAGGGGGACTAGCTCCTACAATGAGCAGTTCTTC | CARGTSSYNEQFF
TRBD2 | few | TRBJ2-7 | TRBV29-1 | TGCAGCGCCAAGACCAGACTAGCGGTACCCTACGAGCAGTACTTC | CSAKTRLAVPYEQYF
- | - | TRBJ2-2 | TRBV5-1 | TGCGCCAGCAGCTTGCGGACTGCGAACACCGGGGAGCTGTTTTTT | CASSLRTANTGELFF
- | few | TRBJ2-7 | TRBV7-9 | TGTGCCAGCAGCTCCTTGTTTCGCTCCTACGAGCAGTACTTC | CASSSLFRSYEQYF
- | few | TRBJ2-1 | TRBV4-2 | TGTGCCAGCAGCCAAATATCCCCCTACAATGAGCAGTTCTTC | CASSQISPYNEQFF
TRBD2 | - | TRBJ2-3 | TRBV29-1 | TGCAGCGGGGTAGCGGGAGAGGTAGATACGCAGTATTTT | CSGVAGEVDTQYF
- | - | TRBJ1-2 | TRBV21-1 | TGTGCCAGCAGCAAGGGACAGAGTCACTATGGCTACACCTTC | CASSKGQSHYGYTF
TRBD2 | many | TRBJ2-5 | TRBV7-2 | TGCGCCAGCAGCCCCACTAGCGGCCAAGAGACCCAGTACTTC | CASSPTSGQETQYF
- | - | TRBJ2-1 | TRBV5-1 | TGCGCCAGCAGCTTCGGGGCCTCTAACAATGAGCAGTTCTTC | CASSFGASNNEQFF
TRBD2 | - | TRBJ2-7 | TRBV20-1 | TGCAGTGCTAGACAGCGGGGGGCAGGGCAGTACTACGAGCAGTACTTC | CSARQRGAGQYYEQYF
TRBD1 | many | TRBJ2-1 | TRBV29-1 | TGCAGCGCCGGGGACAGAACCACCTCCTACAATGAGCAGTTCTTC | CSAGDRTTSYNEQFF
TRBD1 | - | TRBJ1-5 | TRBV7-2 | TGTGCCAGCAGCGTTAGACAGGGGGCGGGTCAGCCCCAGCATTTT | CASSVRQGAGQPQHF
TRBD2 | few | TRBJ2-1 | TRBV4-1 | TGCGCCAGCAGCCACCCCCTGATTAGCGGGGGGGCTAGCTCCTACAATGAGCAGTTCTTC | CASSHPLISGGASSYNEQFF
TRBD2 | few | TRBJ2-4 | TRBV4-2 | TGTGCCAGCAGCCAAGACCCTAGCGGGGGGGTTTTGTCCAAAAACATTCAGTACTTC | CASSQDPSGGVLSKNIQYF
- | - | TRBJ2-6 | TRBV5-1 | TGCGCCAGCAGCTCCCAGGGAACTGGGGCCAACGTCCTGACTTTC | CASSSQGTGANVLTF
TRBD2 | - | TRBJ2-1 | TRBV5-1 | TGCGCCAGCAGCTTAACTAGCGGGCCACCAACATACAATGAGCAGTTCTTC | CASSLTSGPPTYNEQFF
TRBD1 | - | TRBJ1-1 | TRBV4-1 | TGCGCCAGCAGCCAAGGGGACAGACTGAACACTGAAGCTTTCTTT | CASSQGDRLNTEAFF
- | - | TRBJ2-3 | TRBV11-2 | TGTGCCAGCACTATGGGACCAGATACGCAGTATTTT | CASTMGPDTQYF
- | - | TRBJ2-2 | TRBV7-2 | TGTGCCAGCAGCCCCCTTACAATTCTCGGGGAGCTGTTTTTT | CASSPLTILGELFF
TRBD2 | many | TRBJ2-5 | TRBV29-1 | TGCAGCGTTCCTACGACTAGCCGGGAGACCCAGTACTTC | CSVPTTSRETQYF
- | - | TRBJ2-7 | TRBV6-1 | TGTGCCAGCAGACCCGCGACTCGAAACTACGAGCAGTACTTC | CASRPATRNYEQYF
- | - | TRBJ1-1 | TRBV7-8 | TGTGCCAGCAGCTTAGCGACCAGGGGGAACACTGAAGCTTTCTTT | CASSLATRGNTEAFF
- | few | TRBJ2-7 | TRBV5-5 | TGTGCCAGCAGCCTAATTGGTATCCCAGCAGCGGAGCAGTACTTC | CASSLIGIPAAEQYF
- | once | TRBJ2-5 | TRBV5-8 | TGTGCCAGCGGAGCTGGGGTTCCAGAGACCCAGTACTTC | CASGAGVPETQYF
TRBD1 | few | TRBJ2-3 | TRBV6-2/TRBV6-3 | TGTGCCAGCAGTAACAGGGGGCCAGATACGCAGTATTTT | CASSNRGPDTQYF
TRBD2 | few | TRBJ2-1 | TRBV11-2 | TGTGCCAGCAGCTTTCTGCCTAGCGGCCGTCCTGAGCAGTTCTTC | CASSFLPSGRPEQFF
TRBD1 | - | TRBJ2-1 | TRBV4-3 | TGCGCCAGCAGCCAAGGGACAGGGGGCAATGAGCAGTTCTTC | CASSQGTGGNEQFF
- | - | TRBJ1-1 | TRBV6-1 | TGTGCCAGCAGCCCGTTTGTGAGGGGTTCTGAAGCTTTCTTT | CASSPFVRGSEAFF
TRBD2 | few | TRBJ2-1 | TRBV15 | TGTGCCACCAGCAGGGGACTAGCGGACCACTACAATGAGCAGTTCTTC | CATSRGLADHYNEQFF
TRBD1 | - | TRBJ1-1 | TRBV5-5 | TGTGCCAGCAGCCGGGACAGGGGGCACACTGAAGCTTTCTTT | CASSRDRGHTEAFF
- | few | TRBJ2-3 | TRBV5-1 | TGCGCCAGCAGCGTGGGGGGAACACCGAGGGATACGCAGTATTTT | CASSVGGTPRDTQYF
- | few | TRBJ2-1 | TRBV6-2/TRBV6-3 | TGTGCCAGCAGTCGGGGAGCTTCCTCCAATGAGCAGTTCTTC | CASSRGASSNEQFF
- | few | TRBJ1-5 | TRBV28 | TGTGCCAGCAGATCCCCCTTGCTTCGCACAGGGAATAGCAATCAGCCCCAGCATTTT | CASRSPLLRTGNSNQPQHF
TRBD2 | - | TRBJ2-3 | TRBV20-1 | TGCAGTGCTACCTATACTAGCGGGACGCAGTATTTT | CSATYTSGTQYF
- | few | TRBJ2-1 | TRBV30 | TGTGCCTGGAGTGGGGGAAGGGCCAATGAGCAGTTCTTC | CAWSGGRANEQFF
TRBD1 | few | TRBJ1-6 | TRBV20-1 | TGCAGTGCCAGGACAGGGAAAAATTCACCCCTCCACTTT | CSARTGKNSPLHF